One sample yielded the 21 T cell receptor beta chains listed below, sequenced in a study of beta chain features in type 1 diabetes. Every isolated RNA sample was fully reverse transcribed, so sequencing captured expressed TCRB transcripts. Sequencing was performed with immunoSEQ multiplex PCR; in TCRdb, only in-frame clones are kept and a portion is missing. The table lists roughly 450,000 clones, around 13% of them singletons, with 0.035% to 0.045% in the top ten. The specimen sequenced was naive CD4+ T cells from blood. Receptors originate from a man aged 30 to 45 in good health.

There are a few counts of this clone. The CDR3 spells CAWRVGGHEQYV. The CDR3, as DNA: TGTGCCTGGAGGGTAGGTGGCCACGAGCAGTACGTC. J is TRBJ2-7 and V is TRBV30, with D unresolved. V was clipped by 3 bases and J by 5 bases, with 11 bases between them. The CDR3 extends over 12 amino acids. Germline CDR1 reads GTSNPN; CDR2 reads SVGIG (reference sequence).

The J gene is TRBJ2-1, the V gene TRBV9; 7 bases line up with TRBD1. Germline V CDR1 and CDR2: SGDLS, YYNGEE. The CDR3 sequence is 13 residues long. Germline trimming cut 0 bases from V and 7 bases from J; bases unmatched to any gene: 1. In DNA form, the CDR3 reads TGTGCCAGCAGCGTAGTGACAGGGAATGAGCAGTTCTTC. Its translation: CASSVVTGNEQFF.

This clone has more than one count but fewer than ten. The rearrangement joins TRBV27 to TRBJ2-5, with D possibly TRBD1 on 6 matching bases. Germline lookup yields CDR1 MNHEY and CDR2 SMNVEV (reference sequence). The V and J ends lost 6 bases and 0 bases respectively, with 14 bases between them. The CDR3 is 15 amino acids. CDR3 bases: TGTGCCAGCAGCTTCCGACAGGCGTACCAAGAGACCCAGTACTTC. Protein sequence: CASSFRQAYQETQYF.

This clone was counted only a few times. The V and J genes are TRBV9 and TRBJ2-5, with D unresolved. Germline V gene data show CDR1 as SGDLS and CDR2 as YYNGEE. The V end lost 0 bases, the J end lost 5 bases, and 17 bases lay between the germline ends. There are 16 residues in the CDR3. The CDR3 sequence: CASSVGLVGVEETQYF. Written as DNA, the CDR3 is TGTGCCAGCAGCGTAGGGCTGGTCGGCGTCGAGGAGACCCAGTACTTC.

In its sample, this clone was seen a few times. V and J are TRBV7-9 and TRBJ1-1; D is undetermined. This CDR3 has 14 amino acids. CDR1 is SEHNR and CDR2 is FQNEAQ in the germline V gene (reference sequence). Trimming pared 5 bases from V and 1 base from J, leaving 11 bases between. The CDR3 spells CASSRAGGNTEAFF. In nucleotides, the CDR3 is TGTGCCAGCAGCCGAGCAGGTGGGAACACTGAAGCTTTCTTT.

This clone was counted a few times. A read error may produce the germline difference seen at one junction end. V and J are TRBV7-2 and TRBJ2-3; tentatively, D is TRBD1 (7 bases). The V gene's germline CDR1 is SGHTA and CDR2 FQGNSA. The CDR3 runs 14 residues. The DNA of the CDR3 is TGTGCCAGCAACTTACAGGGGAGGACAGATACGCAGTATTTT. Amino acids: CASNLQGRTDTQYF.

This clone was seen more than once but under ten times. V and J are TRBV10-3 and TRBJ2-3; TRBD1 might be the D (6 bases). This CDR3 spans 13 amino acids. Germline assignment: CDR1 ENHRY and CDR2 SYGVKD. CDR3 sequence: CATQGQTISKQYF. As DNA, the CDR3 is TGTGCTACCCAGGGGCAGACCATCAGTAAGCAGTATTTT.

The chain carries TRBV29-1 and TRBJ1-2; TRBD1 matches 7 bases. Germline V CDR1 and CDR2: SQVTM, ANQGSEA. Trimming at V came to 7 bases and at J to 2 bases, leaving 7 bases not matched to a gene. The CDR3 runs to 13 residues. The DNA for the CDR3 is TGCAGCGATCAGACAGGGACCAACTATGGCTACACCTTC. Translated: CSDQTGTNYGYTF.

This clone has more than one count but fewer than ten. CDR3 sequence (DNA): TGTGCCAGCAGTTCACTGCCTCTTACGGACGAGCAGTACGTC. Translating it yields CASSSLPLTDEQYV. The chain carries TRBV6-6 and TRBJ2-7; D remains unclear. CDR3 length: 14 amino acids. Germline V gene lookup returns CDR1 MNHNY and CDR2 SVGAGI (reference sequence). V was clipped by 4 bases and J by 5 bases, with 15 bases between them.

This clone was found a few times. The V gene is TRBV6-5, the J gene TRBJ2-7; D possibly corresponds to TRBD2 (6 bases). The CDR3 has 14 residues. V was pared by 5 bases and J by 2 bases, with 13 bases between. From germline, CDR1 is MNHEY and CDR2 SVGAGI. DNA of the CDR3: TGTGCCAGCAGTCAGGGATGGGGGGCCTACGAGCAGTACGTC. It codes for CASSQGWGAYEQYV.

This chain joins TRBV28 and TRBJ2-7; 8 bases are a match to TRBD2. This CDR3 is 13 amino acids long. V trimming: 6 bases; J trimming: 5 bases; junction bases outside the gene matches: 6. The germline CDR1 and CDR2 sequences are MDHEN and SYDVKM. The CDR3 bases are TGTGCCAGCAGCCCCGGGAGGGAGGACGAGCAGTACGTC. Amino acid sequence: CASSPGREDEQYV.

This clone was recorded a few times. This sequence joins TRBV9 and TRBJ2-3, with D perhaps assigned TRBD1 or TRBD2 (5 bases each). Looked up from germline, CDR1 is SGDLS and CDR2 is YYNGEE. V lost 3 bases, J lost 4 bases, and 15 bases lay in between. The CDR3 loop spans 15 amino acids. CDR3 nucleotides: TGTGCCAGCAGCGGCCGAGGGGATTGGGCAGATACGCAGTATTTT. It translates to CASSGRGDWADTQYF.

This clone showed up just a few times. The junction differs from germline at one of its ends, possibly a read error. The chain uses TRBV7-9 and TRBJ2-2; the D gene is possibly TRBD2 (5 bases). The CDR3 loop spans 10 amino acids. Germline V CDR1 and CDR2: SEHNR, FQNEAQ (reference sequence). This chain's CDR3 is CASSPGGSPF. DNA for the CDR3: TGTGCCAGCAGCCCGGGCGGGTCCCCGTTT.

There are a few counts of this clone. The chain is built from TRBV6-5 and TRBJ1-2, with D uncertain. V was cut by 6 bases and J by 6 bases, with 11 bases left in between. This CDR3 has 12 amino acids. The germline CDR1 and CDR2 sequences are MNHEY and SVGAGI. The CDR3 region has the DNA TGTGCCAGCAGCCCGACTCAAAATGGCTACACCTTC. It codes for CASSPTQNGYTF.

V and J are TRBV4-1 and TRBJ2-3; the D gene is possibly TRBD1 (5 bases). Germline CDR1 MGHRA, CDR2 YSYEKL. CDR3 length equals 14 residues. Between the trimmed V and J ends, which lost 5 bases and 1 base, there was a span of 10 bases. Here the CDR3 DNA reads TGCGCCAGCAGCTTACGCAGGGGCACAGATACGCAGTATTTT. Translation: CASSLRRGTDTQYF.

The chain recombines TRBV5-6 with TRBJ2-7, with 12 bases fitting TRBD2. CDR1 and CDR2 (germline): SGHDT, YYEEEE. J was trimmed by 6 bases and V by 2 bases; bases with no gene match: 6. This CDR3 region has 15 residues. CDR3 coding DNA: TGTGCCAGCAGCTTACGACTAGCGGGAGCAGGCGAGCAGTACGTC. It is translated as CASSLRLAGAGEQYV.

There are a few counts of this clone. J is TRBJ1-1 and V is TRBV7-9, with D unclear. Germline V lookup: CDR1 SEHNR, CDR2 FQNEAQ (reference sequence). The V end was cut by 1 base, the J end by 2 bases, with 8 bases between. The CDR3 loop spans 14 amino acids. CDR3 in amino acids: CASSLGGTNTEAFF. In DNA form, the CDR3 reads TGTGCCAGCAGCTTAGGGGGAACTAACACTGAAGCTTTCTTT. The variable domain in full, completed from reference TRBV7-9 and TRBJ1-1, reads DTGVSQNPRHKITKRGQNVTFRCDPISEHNRLYWYRQTLGQGPEFLTYFQNEAQLEKSRLLSDRFSAERPKGSFSTLEIQRTEQGDSAMYLCASSLGGTNTEAFFGQGTRLTVV.

This clone was detected only a few times. The chain is built from TRBV7-6 and TRBJ2-2; D not resolved. The V and J ends lost 2 bases and 5 bases respectively, with 12 bases between them. Germline V CDR1 and CDR2: SGHVS, FNYEAQ. This CDR3 comprises 15 residues. This CDR3 is CASSLTLSETGELFF. Written as DNA, the CDR3 is TGTGCCAGCAGCTTAACTTTGAGCGAGACCGGGGAGCTGTTTTTT.

This sequence joins TRBV2 and TRBJ2-7; maybe TRBD2 (6 bases). The V end was cut by 3 bases, the J end by 7 bases, with 13 bases between. Germline V gene lookup returns CDR1 SNHLY and CDR2 FYNNEI. The length of the CDR3 is 13 residues. CDR3 sequence (DNA): TGTGCCAGCAGTGATAGGAGGGTGGGGGAGCAGTACGTC. It specifies CASSDRRVGEQYV.

This clone was seen more than once but under ten times. The chain uses TRBV7-2 and TRBJ2-7, with unresolved D. CDR3 length: 14 residues. V was trimmed by 7 bases and J by 5 bases, leaving 18 bases between them. Germline lookup yields CDR1 SGHTA and CDR2 FQGNSA. CDR3 amino acids: CASISGVFEDEQYF. DNA for the CDR3: TGTGCCAGCATCTCTGGGGTTTTCGAGGACGAGCAGTACTTC.

V usage is TRBV7-8 and J usage is TRBJ2-4, with 9 bases aligning to TRBD2. CDR1 SGHVS and CDR2 FQNEAQ come from the germline V gene. This CDR3 region has 12 residues. After removal of 4 bases from V and 9 bases from J, the junction contained 1 base not matched to a gene. The CDR3 sequence: CASSSTSGIQYF. The CDR3 DNA reads TGTGCCAGCAGCTCGACTAGCGGCATTCAGTACTTC.